This T cell receptor (beta chain) derives from a study of shared T cell receptors in the human thymus. The CDR3 extends over 14 amino acids. Trimming left V 11 bases short and J 2 bases short, with 15 bases between. TCRdb's table, derived via immunoSEQ multiplex PCR, lists solely in-frame clones and lacks some. Seen here are 700,000 or so clones, 80% to 90% observed once, and the top ten hold around 0.01%. These data also featured in a second study, about human thymus T cells. That study adds: Unrelated people showed highly overlapping thymic repertoires, related research reported.

This sequence originates from a girl in the first two years of life with a congenital heart defect. J is TRBJ2-2 and V is TRBV6-7; no reliable D call. TRBV6-7 falls under the ORF class, with uncertain function. The specimen was thymocytes. CDR3 DNA sequence: TGTGCCCCCTTGGTGAGGCGCAACACCGGGGAGCTGTTTTTT. It yields the protein CAPLVRRNTGELFF.